This TCR beta chain was observed in a study of cytomegalovirus exposure and HLA in healthy donors. Trimming cost V 6 bases and J 4 bases; bases outside gene matches: 9. This CDR3 comprises 15 residues. The germline V gene encodes CDR1 MGHDK and CDR2 SYGVNS. The PCR made use of 60 Vbeta and 13 Jbeta primers. Here immunoSEQ multiplex PCR was the method, and the copy in TCRdb shows in-frame clones only, minus some. This table holds about 160,000 clones, around four fifths found once. Notes on this clone: What it binds is unknown.

General study results and limits: A missense DCLRE1C variant was associated with V- and J-gene trimming of TCR beta chains in a later analysis, and an independent cohort replicated the association. HLA alleles showed associations with 15,000 to 20,000 TCR beta sequences in a later analysis, at a 0.05 false discovery rate. The study labeled more than 150 TCR beta chains cytomegalovirus-associated. A few CMV-associated chains were confirmed in vitro to be specific for CMV antigens.

The gene calls are TRBV25-1 and TRBJ1-3; 7 bases align to TRBD1. Sequencing was performed on PBMCs. The source is a woman aged 25 to 45 in good health and CMV-seronegative. The CDR3 loop is CASSTQGLGGNTIYF. In nucleotides, the CDR3 is TGTGCCAGCAGCACACAGGGGCTGGGAGGAAACACCATATATTTT. Full variable domain (outside the CDR3, taken from reference TRBV25-1 and TRBJ1-3): EADIYQTPRYLVIGTGKKITLECSQTMGHDKMYWYQQDPGMELHLIHYSYGVNSTEKGDLSSESTVSRIRTEHFPLTLESARPSHTSQYLCASSTQGLGGNTIYFGEGSWLTVV.